The clone carrying this T cell receptor (beta chain) was found many times. This record belongs to a study of spatial heterogeneity in lung cancer. TCRdb passed the 5' RACE reads through MiXCR, listing each CDR3 protein once. Altogether 23,000 or so distinct CDR3 sequences are present, less than 6% being singletons, with the ten largest covering roughly 5%. Specified time point: sample taken at primary tumor resection. This CDR3 is built from 15 residues. The germline gives CDR1 SNHLY, CDR2 FYNNEI. V was cut by 0 bases and J by 7 bases, with 12 bases left in between. The input for sequencing was PBMCs, taken at surgery. This rearrangement joins TRBV2 to TRBJ1-4, with TRBD1 as a possible D gene (5 bases). This TCR was recovered from a male donor with early-stage non-small cell lung cancer. This chain's CDR3 is CASSEALGRGEKLFF. CDR3 bases: TGTGCCAGCAGTGAAGCGCTGGGACGGGGTGAAAAACTGTTTTTT.